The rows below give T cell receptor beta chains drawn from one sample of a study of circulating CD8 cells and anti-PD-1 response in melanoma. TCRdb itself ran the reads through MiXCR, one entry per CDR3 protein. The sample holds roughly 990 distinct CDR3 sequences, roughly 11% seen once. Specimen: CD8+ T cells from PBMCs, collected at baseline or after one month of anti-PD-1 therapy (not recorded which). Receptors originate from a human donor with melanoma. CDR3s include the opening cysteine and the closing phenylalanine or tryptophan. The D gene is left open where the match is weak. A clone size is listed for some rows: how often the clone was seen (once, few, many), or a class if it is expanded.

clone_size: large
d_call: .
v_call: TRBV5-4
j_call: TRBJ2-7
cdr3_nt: TGTGCCAGCAGCTTTAGAGGGATCTACGAGCAGTACTTC
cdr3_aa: CASSFRGIYEQYF

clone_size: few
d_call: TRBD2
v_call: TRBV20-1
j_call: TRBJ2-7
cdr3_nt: TGCAGTGCTATCAGCGGGGATGCCTACGAGCAGTACTTC
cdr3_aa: CSAISGDAYEQYF

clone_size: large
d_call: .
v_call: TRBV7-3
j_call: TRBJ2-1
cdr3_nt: TGTGCCAGCAGCCCAGATGGGACTGGTGGCAATGAGCAGTTCTTC
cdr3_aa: CASSPDGTGGNEQFF

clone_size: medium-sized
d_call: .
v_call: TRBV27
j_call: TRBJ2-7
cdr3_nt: TGTGCCAGCAGTTTTGGAGGGGGAAGCGAGCAGTACTTC
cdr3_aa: CASSFGGGSEQYF

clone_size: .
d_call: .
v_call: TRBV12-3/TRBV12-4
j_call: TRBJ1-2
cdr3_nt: TGTGCCAGCAGTTTCTCCACAGGGCTTGGCTACACCTTC
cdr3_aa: CASSFSTGLGYTF

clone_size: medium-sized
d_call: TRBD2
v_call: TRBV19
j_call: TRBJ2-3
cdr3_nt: TGTGCCAGTAGTATCGTGCTAGCGGGGCCGCGCACAGATACGCAGTATTTT
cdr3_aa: CASSIVLAGPRTDTQYF

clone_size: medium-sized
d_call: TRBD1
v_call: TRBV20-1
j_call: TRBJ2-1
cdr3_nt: TGCAGTGTCTTCCCTCCAGGGGGCAAAGGGGTCCCCAATGAGCAGTTCTTC
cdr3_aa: CSVFPPGGKGVPNEQFF

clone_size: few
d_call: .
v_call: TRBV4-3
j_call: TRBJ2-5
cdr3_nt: TGCGCCAGCAGCCAAGGGGCTAGTCTACAAGAGACCCAGTACTTC
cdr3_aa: CASSQGASLQETQYF

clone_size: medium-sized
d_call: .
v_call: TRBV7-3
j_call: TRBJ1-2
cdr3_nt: TGTGCCAGCAGCTTGGGAGCAGGGGAAGGCTACACCTTC
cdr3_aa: CASSLGAGEGYTF

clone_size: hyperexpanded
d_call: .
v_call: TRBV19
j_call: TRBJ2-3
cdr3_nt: TGTGCCAGTAGTATTCGGCCCTATACGCAGTATTTT
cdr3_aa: CASSIRPYTQYF

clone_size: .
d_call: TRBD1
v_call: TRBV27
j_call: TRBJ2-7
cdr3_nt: TGTGCCAGCAGACCGAGGGACAGACTTAACTACGAGCTGTACTTC
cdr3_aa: CASRPRDRLNYELYF

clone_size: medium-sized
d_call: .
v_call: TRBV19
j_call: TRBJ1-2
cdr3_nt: TGTGCCAGCGGATCAGTCTTATACGGCTACACCTTC
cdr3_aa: CASGSVLYGYTF

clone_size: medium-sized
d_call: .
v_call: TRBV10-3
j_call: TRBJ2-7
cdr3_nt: TGTGCCATCAGTGAGTCGGAGGGAAGATCCTCCTACGAGCAGTACTTC
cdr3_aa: CAISESEGRSSYEQYF

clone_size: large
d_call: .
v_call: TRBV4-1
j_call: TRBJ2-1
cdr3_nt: TGCGCCAGCAGCCCGCTCGGGGTTCCCTCCTACAATGAGCAGTTCTTC
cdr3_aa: CASSPLGVPSYNEQFF

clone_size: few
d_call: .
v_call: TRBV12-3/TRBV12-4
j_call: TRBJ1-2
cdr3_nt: TGTGCCAGCATGCTCATGGGGGGGTCGGACTATGGCTACACCTTC
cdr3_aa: CASMLMGGSDYGYTF

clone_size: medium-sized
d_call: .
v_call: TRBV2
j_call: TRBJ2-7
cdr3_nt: TGTGCCAGCAAACAGGGTCTACGGGAGCAGTACTTC
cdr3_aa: CASKQGLREQYF

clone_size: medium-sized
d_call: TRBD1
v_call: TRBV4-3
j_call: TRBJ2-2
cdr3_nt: TGCGCCAGCAGCTCGGACAGGGCGATCGGGGAGCTGTTTTTT
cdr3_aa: CASSSDRAIGELFF

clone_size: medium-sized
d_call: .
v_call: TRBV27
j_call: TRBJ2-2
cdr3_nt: TGTGCCAGCGCGTATGGGACTCTCACGACCGGGGAGCTGTTTTTT
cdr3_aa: CASAYGTLTTGELFF

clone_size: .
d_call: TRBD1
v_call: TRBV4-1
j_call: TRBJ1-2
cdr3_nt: TGCGCCAGCAGCCAAGAGACCGGGACAGGGGGCAGCGGCTACACCTTC
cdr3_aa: CASSQETGTGGSGYTF

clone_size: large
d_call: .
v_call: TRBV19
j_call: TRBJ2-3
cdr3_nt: TGTGCCAGTAGTATAGTCTTGGACGGAGATTACACAGATACGCAGTATTTT
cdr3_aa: CASSIVLDGDYTDTQYF

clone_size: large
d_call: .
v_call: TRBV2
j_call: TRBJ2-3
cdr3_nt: TGTGCCAGCATCCCCAACGCGGCAGGTTACGCAGATACGCAGTATTTT
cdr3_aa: CASIPNAAGYADTQYF

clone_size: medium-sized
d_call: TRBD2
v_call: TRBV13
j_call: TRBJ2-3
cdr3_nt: TGTGCCAGCAGCAAGAGGACTAGCGGGGGTGGAGATACGCAGTATTTT
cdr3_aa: CASSKRTSGGGDTQYF

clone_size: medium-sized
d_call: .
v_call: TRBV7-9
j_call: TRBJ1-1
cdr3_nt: TGTGCCAGCAGCTTAGGCACTGAAGCTTTCTTT
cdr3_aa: CASSLGTEAFF

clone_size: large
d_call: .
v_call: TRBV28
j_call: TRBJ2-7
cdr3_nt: TGTGCCAGCACCGGGAGAAACGACGGGTCGAGCTCCTACGAGCAGTACTTC
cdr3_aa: CASTGRNDGSSSYEQYF

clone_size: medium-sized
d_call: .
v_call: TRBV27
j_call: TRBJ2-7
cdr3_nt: TGTGCCAGCAGTTTAGGACCGGTCTACGAGCAGTACTTC
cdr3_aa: CASSLGPVYEQYF

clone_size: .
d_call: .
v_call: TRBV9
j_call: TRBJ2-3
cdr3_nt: TGTGCCAGCAGCGTAGGGGATCAGGGTGGGGATACGCAGTATTTT
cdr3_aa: CASSVGDQGGDTQYF

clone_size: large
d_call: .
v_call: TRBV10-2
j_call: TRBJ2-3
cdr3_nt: TGCGCCAGCAAGGGGGGGGCCACAGATACGCAGTATTTT
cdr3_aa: CASKGGATDTQYF

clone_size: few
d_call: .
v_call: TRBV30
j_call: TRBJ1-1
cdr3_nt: TGTGCCTGGAGTGTAGCGGGAAGAGCTGAAGCTTTCTTT
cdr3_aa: CAWSVAGRAEAFF

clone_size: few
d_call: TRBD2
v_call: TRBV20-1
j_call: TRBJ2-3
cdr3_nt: TGCAGTGCTAGGGCGGGGGTAGGAGCAGATACGCAGTATTTT
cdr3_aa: CSARAGVGADTQYF

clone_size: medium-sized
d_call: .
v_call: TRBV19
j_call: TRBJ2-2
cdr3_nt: TGTGCCAGTAGGTCTCTCACCGGGGAGCTGTTTTTT
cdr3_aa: CASRSLTGELFF

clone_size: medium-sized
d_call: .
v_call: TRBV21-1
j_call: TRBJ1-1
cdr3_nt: TGTGCCACCGTCAGATCAAGGTCGGTCGGGGAATTTATGAACACTGAAGCTTTCTTT
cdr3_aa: CATVRSRSVGEFMNTEAFF

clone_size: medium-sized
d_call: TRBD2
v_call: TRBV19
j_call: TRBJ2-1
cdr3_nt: TGTGCCAGTAGTAACCTAGCGGGGGGTCGCCGTTTGGTAAATGAGCAGTTCTTC
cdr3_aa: CASSNLAGGRRLVNEQFF

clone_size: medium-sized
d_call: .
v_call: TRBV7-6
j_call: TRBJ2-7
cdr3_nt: TGTGCCAGCAGCTTAGAGGAACACTACGAGCAGTACTTC
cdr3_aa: CASSLEEHYEQYF

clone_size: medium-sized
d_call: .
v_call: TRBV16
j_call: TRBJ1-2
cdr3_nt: TGTGCCAGCAGCCAATCTAGGGGGACGAACTATGGCTACACCTTC
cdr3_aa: CASSQSRGTNYGYTF

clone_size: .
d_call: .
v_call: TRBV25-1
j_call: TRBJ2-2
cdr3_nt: TGTGCCAGCAGTGGCCCGCCGAGAGCCAACACCGGGGAGCTGTTTTTT
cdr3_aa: CASSGPPRANTGELFF

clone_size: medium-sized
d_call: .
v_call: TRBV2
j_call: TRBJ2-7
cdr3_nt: TGTGCCAGCAGTGATGTTGTGGGCAGAACCTACGAGCAGTACTTC
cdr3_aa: CASSDVVGRTYEQYF

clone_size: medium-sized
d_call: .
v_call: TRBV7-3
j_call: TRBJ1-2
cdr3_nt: TGTGCCAGCAGCTTAAATGAGGGCTATGGCTACACCTTC
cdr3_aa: CASSLNEGYGYTF

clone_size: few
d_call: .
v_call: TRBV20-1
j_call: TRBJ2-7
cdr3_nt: TGCAGTGCTTTTTTCCGGGACACCAACTCCTACGAGCAGTACTTC
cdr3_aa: CSAFFRDTNSYEQYF

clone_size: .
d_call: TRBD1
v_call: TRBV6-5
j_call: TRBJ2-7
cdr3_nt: TGTGCCAGCAGTTACTCGAACAATTTCGGCAGGGGGCAATACGAGCAGTACTTC
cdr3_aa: CASSYSNNFGRGQYEQYF

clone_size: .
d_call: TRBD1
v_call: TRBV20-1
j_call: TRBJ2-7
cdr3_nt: TGCAGTGCTAGAGACACAGGGGAATTGTCCTACGAGCAGTACTTC
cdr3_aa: CSARDTGELSYEQYF

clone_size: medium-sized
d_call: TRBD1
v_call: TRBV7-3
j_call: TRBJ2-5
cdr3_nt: TGTGCCAGCAGCTTAGGGACAGGGTGGCAAGAGACCCAGTACTTC
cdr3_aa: CASSLGTGWQETQYF

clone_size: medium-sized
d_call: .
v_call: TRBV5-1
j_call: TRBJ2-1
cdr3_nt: TGCGCCAGCAGCTTGGGGTGGGGACCCCCGAAGGAAAATGAGCAGTTCTTC
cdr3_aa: CASSLGWGPPKENEQFF

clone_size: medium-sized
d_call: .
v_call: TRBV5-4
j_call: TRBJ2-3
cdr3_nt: TGTGCCAGCAGCTTGACCAGCACAGATACGCAGTATTTT
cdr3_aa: CASSLTSTDTQYF

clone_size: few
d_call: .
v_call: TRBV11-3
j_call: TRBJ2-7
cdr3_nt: TGTGCCAGCAGCTTGAGCGCTAAGTGGGAGCAGTACTTC
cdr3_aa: CASSLSAKWEQYF

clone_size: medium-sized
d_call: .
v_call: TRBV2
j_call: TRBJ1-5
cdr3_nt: TGTGCCAGCAGGACGATTAATCAGCCCCAGCATTTT
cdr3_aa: CASRTINQPQHF